The entry below gives a single TCR beta chain sequence along with its context. Its antigen is unknown. This sample is drawn from a study of T cell responses to AZD1222 COVID-19 vaccine. Across the whole study: Recipients boosted at about 4 weeks or about 12 weeks are pooled.

Study results and limitations: Spike was spanned by vaccine-associated CD4 TCRs, with dominance at 160-218 and 743-854.

Trimming shortened V by 5 bases and J by 4 bases, and 12 bases separated the two germline ends. The CDR3 has 14 amino acids. Germline loops: CDR1 SGHTA, CDR2 FQGNSA. Sequencing used immunoSEQ multiplex PCR; TCRdb keeps in-frame clones, though not all of them. The data show about 110,000 clones, 86% seen once. The rearrangement links TRBV7-2 to TRBJ2-1; D not certain. The sequence was obtained from an adult in good health. The sequences come from peripheral blood, collected on day 0 of AZD1222 vaccination. The CDR3 sequence is CASSPGRHYNEQFF. In nucleotides, the CDR3 is TGTGCCAGCAGCCCCGGTCGGCATTACAATGAGCAGTTCTTC. The full variable domain, with the rest looked up from reference TRBV7-2 and TRBJ2-1, is GAGVSQSPSNKVTEKGKDVELRCDPISGHTALYWYRQSLGQGLEFLIYFQGNSAPDKSGLPSDRFSAERTGGSVSTLTIQRTQQEDSAVYLCASSPGRHYNEQFFGPGTRLTVL.